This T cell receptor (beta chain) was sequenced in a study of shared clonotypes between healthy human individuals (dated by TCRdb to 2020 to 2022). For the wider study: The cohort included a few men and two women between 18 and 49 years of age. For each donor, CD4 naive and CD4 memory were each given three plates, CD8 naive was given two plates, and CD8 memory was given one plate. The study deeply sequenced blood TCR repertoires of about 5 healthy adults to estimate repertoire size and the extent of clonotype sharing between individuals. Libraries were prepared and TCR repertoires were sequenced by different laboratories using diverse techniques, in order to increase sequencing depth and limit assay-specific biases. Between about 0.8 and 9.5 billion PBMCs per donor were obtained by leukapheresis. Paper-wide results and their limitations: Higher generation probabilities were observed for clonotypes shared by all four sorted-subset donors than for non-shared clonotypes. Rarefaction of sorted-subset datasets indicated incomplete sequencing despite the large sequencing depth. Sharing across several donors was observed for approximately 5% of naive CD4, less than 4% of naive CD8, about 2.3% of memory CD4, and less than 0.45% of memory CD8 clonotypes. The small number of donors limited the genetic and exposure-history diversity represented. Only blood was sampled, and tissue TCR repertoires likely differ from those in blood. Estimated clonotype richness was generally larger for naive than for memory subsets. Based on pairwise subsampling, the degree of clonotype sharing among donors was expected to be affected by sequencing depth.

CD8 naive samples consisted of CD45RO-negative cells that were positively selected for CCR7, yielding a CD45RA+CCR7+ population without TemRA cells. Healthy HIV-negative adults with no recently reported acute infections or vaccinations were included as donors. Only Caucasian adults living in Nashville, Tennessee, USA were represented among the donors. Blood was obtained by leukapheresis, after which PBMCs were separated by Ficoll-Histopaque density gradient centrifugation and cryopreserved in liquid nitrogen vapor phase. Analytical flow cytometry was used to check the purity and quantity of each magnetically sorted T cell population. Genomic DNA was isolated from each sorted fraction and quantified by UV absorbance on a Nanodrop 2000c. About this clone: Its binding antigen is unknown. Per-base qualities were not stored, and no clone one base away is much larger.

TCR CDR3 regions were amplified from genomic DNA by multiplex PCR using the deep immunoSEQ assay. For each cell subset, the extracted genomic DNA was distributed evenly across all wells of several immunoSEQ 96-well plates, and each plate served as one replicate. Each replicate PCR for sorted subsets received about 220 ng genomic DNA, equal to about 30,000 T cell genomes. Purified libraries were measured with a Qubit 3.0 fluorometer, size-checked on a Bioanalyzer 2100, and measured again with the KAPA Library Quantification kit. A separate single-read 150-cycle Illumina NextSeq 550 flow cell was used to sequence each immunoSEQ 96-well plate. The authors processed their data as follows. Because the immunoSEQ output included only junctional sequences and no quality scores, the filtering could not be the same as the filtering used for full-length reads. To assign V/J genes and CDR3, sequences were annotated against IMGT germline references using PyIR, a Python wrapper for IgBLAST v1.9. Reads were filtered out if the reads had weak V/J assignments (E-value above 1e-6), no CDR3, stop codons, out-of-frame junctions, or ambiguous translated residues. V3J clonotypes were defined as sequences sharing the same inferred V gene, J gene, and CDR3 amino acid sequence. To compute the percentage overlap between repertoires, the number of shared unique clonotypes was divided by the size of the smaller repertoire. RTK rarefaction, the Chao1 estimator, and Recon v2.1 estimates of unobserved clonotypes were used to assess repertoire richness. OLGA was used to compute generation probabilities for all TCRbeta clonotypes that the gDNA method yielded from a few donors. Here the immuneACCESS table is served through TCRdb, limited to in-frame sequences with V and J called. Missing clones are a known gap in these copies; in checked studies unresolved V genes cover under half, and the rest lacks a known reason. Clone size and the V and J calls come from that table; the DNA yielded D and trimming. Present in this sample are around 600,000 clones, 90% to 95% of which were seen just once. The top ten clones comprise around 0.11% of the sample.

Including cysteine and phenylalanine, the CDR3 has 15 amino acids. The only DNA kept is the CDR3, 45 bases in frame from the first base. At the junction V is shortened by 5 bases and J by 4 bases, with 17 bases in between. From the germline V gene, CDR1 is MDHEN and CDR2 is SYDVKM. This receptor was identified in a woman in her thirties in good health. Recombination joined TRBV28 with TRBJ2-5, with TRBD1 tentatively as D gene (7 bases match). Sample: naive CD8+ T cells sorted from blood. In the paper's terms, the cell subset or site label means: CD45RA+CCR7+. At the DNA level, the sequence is TGTGCCAGCAGTCCCCAGGGGGGCAATCGAGAGACCCAGTACTTC. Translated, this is CASSPQGGNRETQYF.